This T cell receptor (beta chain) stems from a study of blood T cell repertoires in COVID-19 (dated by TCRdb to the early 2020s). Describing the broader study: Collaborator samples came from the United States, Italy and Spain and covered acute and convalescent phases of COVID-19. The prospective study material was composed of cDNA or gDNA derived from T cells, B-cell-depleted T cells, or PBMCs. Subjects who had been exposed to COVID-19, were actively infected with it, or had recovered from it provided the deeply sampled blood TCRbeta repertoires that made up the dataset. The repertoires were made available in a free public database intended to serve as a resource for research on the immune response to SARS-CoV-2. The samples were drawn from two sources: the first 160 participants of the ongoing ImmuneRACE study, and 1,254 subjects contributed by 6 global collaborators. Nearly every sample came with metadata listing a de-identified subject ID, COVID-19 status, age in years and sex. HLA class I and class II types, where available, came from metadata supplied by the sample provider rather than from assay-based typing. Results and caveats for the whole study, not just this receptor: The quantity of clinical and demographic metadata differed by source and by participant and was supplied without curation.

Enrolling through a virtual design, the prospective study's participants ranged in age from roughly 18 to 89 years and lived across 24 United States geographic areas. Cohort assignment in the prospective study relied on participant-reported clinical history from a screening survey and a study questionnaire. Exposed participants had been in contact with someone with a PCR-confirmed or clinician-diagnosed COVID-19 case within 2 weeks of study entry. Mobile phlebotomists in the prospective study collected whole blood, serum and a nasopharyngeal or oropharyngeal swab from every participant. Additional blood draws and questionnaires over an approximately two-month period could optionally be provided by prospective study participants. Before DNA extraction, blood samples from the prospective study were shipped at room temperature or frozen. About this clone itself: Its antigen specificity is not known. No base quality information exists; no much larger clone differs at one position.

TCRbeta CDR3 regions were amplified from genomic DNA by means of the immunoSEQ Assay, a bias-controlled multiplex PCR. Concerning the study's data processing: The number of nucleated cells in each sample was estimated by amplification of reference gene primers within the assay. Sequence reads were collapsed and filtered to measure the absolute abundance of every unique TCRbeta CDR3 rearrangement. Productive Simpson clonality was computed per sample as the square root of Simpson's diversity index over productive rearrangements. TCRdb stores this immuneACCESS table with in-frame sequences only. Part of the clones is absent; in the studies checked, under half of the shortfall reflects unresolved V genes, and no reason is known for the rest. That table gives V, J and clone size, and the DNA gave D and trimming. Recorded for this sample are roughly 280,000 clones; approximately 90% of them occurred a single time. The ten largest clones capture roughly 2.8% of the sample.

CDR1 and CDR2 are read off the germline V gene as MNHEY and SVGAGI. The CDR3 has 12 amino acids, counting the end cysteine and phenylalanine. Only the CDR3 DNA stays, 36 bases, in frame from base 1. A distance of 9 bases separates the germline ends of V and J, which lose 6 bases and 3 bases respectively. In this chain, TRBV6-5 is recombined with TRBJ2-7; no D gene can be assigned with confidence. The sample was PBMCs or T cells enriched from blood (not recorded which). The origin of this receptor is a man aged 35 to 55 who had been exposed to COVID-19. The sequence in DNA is TGTGCCAGCAGACTCCTCGACTACGAGCAGTACTTC. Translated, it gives CASRLLDYEQYF.